These 32 T cell receptor beta chains originate from one sample sequenced in a study of CD8 T cells in ankylosing spondylitis. A single record per CDR3 protein comes from TCRdb applying MiXCR to the 5' RACE reads. This table holds fewer than 250,000 distinct CDR3 sequences, roughly 32% found once. Material: blood, either unsorted or a sorted T cell fraction (not recorded which). Receptor source: a male donor with ankylosing spondylitis or in good health (not recorded which).

This clonotype has more than one count but fewer than ten. The V and J genes are TRBV20-1 and TRBJ2-5, with D perhaps TRBD1 (5 bases). V was shortened by 1 base and J by 3 bases, with 6 bases between the two germline ends. This CDR3 region has 12 residues. Germline CDR1 reads DFQATT; CDR2 reads SNEGSKA (reference sequence). This CDR3 reads CSARGGEETQYF. CDR3 nucleotides: TGCAGTGCTAGAGGGGGCGAAGAGACCCAGTACTTC.

The chain uses TRBV4-2 and TRBJ2-5, with 9 bases that match TRBD2. Losses at the gene ends were 2 bases for V and 0 bases for J; bases not matched to a gene: 4. CDR1 and CDR2 from the germline V gene are LGHNA and YNFKEQ. The CDR3 has 16 amino acids. The CDR3 DNA sequence: TGTGCCAGCAGCCAAAGGCTAGCGGGAAACCAAGAGACCCAGTACTTC. Encoded protein: CASSQRLAGNQETQYF.

Only a few counts were recorded for this clonotype. This sequence joins TRBV20-1 and TRBJ2-1; D remains ambiguous. V gave up 0 bases and J gave up 6 bases, with 15 bases separating them. The CDR3 is 15 residues long. Germline CDR1 reads DFQATT; CDR2 reads SNEGSKA (reference sequence). Here the CDR3 DNA reads TGCAGTGCTAGAGACCCGCCCGGAACTGGCAATGAGCAGTTCTTC. Translating gives CSARDPPGTGNEQFF.

This clonotype showed up just a few times. J is TRBJ2-6 and V is TRBV5-5, with a weak D call TRBD2 (6 bases). The germline gives CDR1 SGHKS, CDR2 YYEKEE (reference sequence). The CDR3 has 16 amino acids. The germline V and J ends were trimmed by 4 bases and 4 bases, with 15 bases remaining between them. The CDR3 spells CASSISGGLGANVLTF. CDR3 nucleotide sequence: TGTGCCAGCAGCATATCCGGGGGTTTAGGGGCCAACGTCCTGACTTTC.

The chain has TRBV20-1 and TRBJ2-7; D possibly uses TRBD1 or TRBD2 (5 bases each). V was shortened by 4 bases and J by 9 bases, with 25 bases between the two germline ends. Germline V lookup: CDR1 DFQATT, CDR2 SNEGSKA (reference sequence). The CDR3 loop spans 15 amino acids. CDR3 in amino acids: CSAIKGTSPYEWQYF. CDR3 in DNA: TGCAGTGCTATCAAAGGGACCTCCCCGTACGAATGGCAGTACTTC.

This clonotype has more than one count but fewer than ten. The chain has TRBV7-2 and TRBJ2-1; 7 positions match TRBD1. The CDR3 is 16 amino acids. Germline V lookup: CDR1 SGHTA, CDR2 FQGNSA. The V segment lost 3 bases and the J segment 1 base; nucleotides outside the gene matches: 6. The CDR3, as DNA: TGTGCCAGCAGCTTTCCCCCAGGGGGTTCCTACAATGAGCAGTTCTTC. Translation: CASSFPPGGSYNEQFF.

This clonotype was seen a handful of times. The chain recombines TRBV27 with TRBJ2-5; 7 bases line up with TRBD1. V was pared by 2 bases and J by 5 bases, with 5 bases of the junction left unmatched. Looked up from germline, CDR1 is MNHEY and CDR2 is SMNVEV (reference sequence). The CDR3 extends over 14 amino acids. In nucleotides, the CDR3 is TGTGCCAGCAGTTTAGACAGGGCGAGGGAGACCCAGTACTTC. It codes for CASSLDRARETQYF.

V gene TRBV29-1 combines with J gene TRBJ2-1; 14 bases agree with TRBD2. J lost 7 bases, V lost 2 bases, and 4 bases had no gene match. The germline V gene has CDR1 SQVTM and CDR2 ANQGSEA. This CDR3 region has 15 residues. DNA for the CDR3: TGCAGCGTTGAACCCGGGACTAGCGGGGGAAATGAGCAGTTCTTC. Protein sequence: CSVEPGTSGGNEQFF.

The chain employs TRBV7-2 and TRBJ2-1; D unclear. The V gene lost 4 bases and the J gene lost 5 bases, with 15 bases spanning the gap. CDR1 SGHTA and CDR2 FQGNSA come from the germline V gene. CDR3 length: 15 residues. The CDR3, as DNA: TGTGCCAGCAGCTATACCTCGTCGGCCGACAATGAGCAGTTCTTC. As protein: CASSYTSSADNEQFF.

The CDR3 coding sequence is TGTGCCAGCACACGGACTAGCGGCTCCTACGAGCAGTACTTC. This translates into CASTRTSGSYEQYF. This rearrangement joins TRBV6-1 to TRBJ2-7, with TRBD2 identical over 10 bases. Per the germline V gene, CDR1 is MNHNS and CDR2 is SASEGT. V dropped 7 bases and J dropped 0; count of bases not matched to a gene: 3. The CDR3 totals 14 residues.

This clonotype was recorded many times. The rearrangement links TRBV12-3 or TRBV12-4 to TRBJ1-2; the D is unclear. Between the trimmed V and J ends, which lost 3 bases and 4 bases, there was a span of 12 bases. This CDR3 comprises 14 residues. CDR3 nucleotides: TGTGCCAGCAGTTTGGCGAACTGGGGCTATGGCTACACCTTC. Translating it yields CASSLANWGYGYTF.

As for this clonotype: The CDR3 ends on some other residue instead of the conserved phenylalanine or tryptophan, so this is likely a read error. V usage is TRBV4-2 and J usage is TRBJ2-7, with TRBD2 identical over 8 bases. This CDR3 has 15 amino acids. Germline V gene data show CDR1 as LGHNA and CDR2 as YNFKEQ. Losses at the gene ends were 0 bases for V and 3 bases for J; bases not matched to a gene: 4. DNA of the CDR3: TGTGCCAGCAGCCAAGATTGGCGGGGGGACTACGAGCAGTACTTG. It translates to CASSQDWRGDYEQYL.

The CDR3 loop reads CASSTLSGGGELFF. In nucleotides, the CDR3 is TGTGCCAGCAGTACCCTTAGCGGGGGCGGGGAGCTGTTTTTT. The V gene is TRBV12-3 or TRBV12-4, the J gene TRBJ2-2; 9 bases agree with TRBD2. Germline trimming cut 5 bases from V and 7 bases from J; bases unmatched to any gene: 5. CDR3 length: 14 amino acids.

This clonotype appeared a few times. The gene calls are TRBV9 and TRBJ2-1, with D possibly being TRBD1 (6 bases). Germline V gene data show CDR1 as SGDLS and CDR2 as YYNGEE. Trimming shortened V by 3 bases and J by 7 bases, and 17 bases separated the two germline ends. The CDR3 is 15 amino acids. The CDR3 sequence is CASSAAPGAGNEQFF. The CDR3 DNA reads as TGTGCCAGCAGCGCCGCCCCAGGGGCAGGGAATGAGCAGTTCTTC. Full variable domain (outside the CDR3, taken from reference TRBV9 and TRBJ2-1): DSGVTQTPKHLITATGQRVTLRCSPRSGDLSVYWYQQSLDQGLQFLIQYYNGEERAKGNILERFSAQQFPDLHSELNLSSLELGDSALYFCASSAAPGAGNEQFFGPGTRLTVL.

This sequence joins TRBV6-1 and TRBJ2-7; TRBD1 might be the D (6 bases). Trimming left V 11 bases short and J 0 bases short, with 17 bases between. The CDR3 has 14 residues. CDR1 and CDR2 (germline): MNHNS, SASEGT. The CDR3 DNA is TGTGCCGTCCGAGCAGGACAGTTCTCCTACGAGCAGTACTTC. Protein sequence: CAVRAGQFSYEQYF.

This clonotype has just a few counts. This rearrangement joins TRBV10-3 to TRBJ2-1; the match to TRBD2 covers 8 bases. CDR1 ENHRY and CDR2 SYGVKD come from the germline V gene. V lost 11 bases, J lost 6 bases, and 12 bases stayed unmatched. CDR3 length equals 14 residues. This CDR3 reads CAVSSGGALNEQFF. The CDR3 DNA follows: TGTGCCGTCTCCTCGGGGGGGGCACTCAATGAGCAGTTCTTC.

This clonotype was detected only a few times. The chain uses TRBV6-5 and TRBJ2-7, with 10 bases matching TRBD1. With 4 bases clipped from V and 0 bases from J, the junction kept 6 bases outside the gene matches. Germline V gene data show CDR1 as MNHEY and CDR2 as SVGAGI. The CDR3 length is 16 residues. The CDR3 region has the DNA TGTGCCAGCAGTTTCGGGACAGGGGAAAGCTCCTACGAGCAGTACTTC. Amino acid sequence: CASSFGTGESSYEQYF.

This clonotype has a handful of counts. The chain has TRBV12-3 or TRBV12-4 and TRBJ2-7; weak D call: TRBD1 (5 bases). The CDR3 is 13 residues long. V was clipped by 6 bases and J by 2 bases, with 11 bases between them. As DNA, the CDR3 is TGTGCCAGCAGCCCCAGGGTTGCCTACGAGCAGTACTTC. Its translation: CASSPRVAYEQYF.

This clonotype was seen only a few times. The V call is TRBV20-1, the J call TRBJ2-7; D gene uncertain. In germline, CDR1 is DFQATT, CDR2 SNEGSKA (reference sequence). The V end lost 3 bases, the J end lost 7 bases, and 13 bases lay between the germline ends. CDR3 length equals 12 residues. As DNA, the CDR3 is TGCAGTGCTAGGGGCAGCTATCGGGAGCAGTACTTC. Its protein product is CSARGSYREQYF.

The chain combines TRBV20-1 with TRBJ1-2, with 7 bases matching TRBD1. The CDR3 consists of 13 residues. The V gene's germline CDR1 is DFQATT and CDR2 SNEGSKA (reference sequence). The ends lost 4 bases at V and 10 bases at J; junction bases unmatched: 12. CDR3 amino acids: CSAITGTDDFYTF. In DNA form, the CDR3 reads TGCAGTGCTATTACCGGGACAGACGACTTCTACACCTTC.

About this clonotype: One end of the junction varies from germline; a read error may be responsible. The chain couples TRBV20-1 to TRBJ2-3, with 7 bases aligning to TRBD2. CDR3 length: 17 amino acids. Per germline, CDR1 DFQATT and CDR2 SNEGSKA (reference sequence). The CDR3 DNA sequence: TGCAGCGCTAGAGATGCGGGAGTGGGTTCTAGCACAGATACGCAGTATTTT. Translated: CSARDAGVGSSTDTQYF.

This clonotype was found a few times. The chain couples TRBV15 to TRBJ2-1, with TRBD1 matching 7 bases. Germline lookup yields CDR1 LNHNV and CDR2 YYDKDF (reference sequence). The CDR3 is 15 residues long. V dropped 4 bases and J dropped 6; count of bases not matched to a gene: 9. Here the CDR3 DNA reads TGTGCCACCAGCACTACAAAGGGACAGACCAATGAGCAGTTCTTC. Residues: CATSTTKGQTNEQFF.

This chain links TRBV5-6 with TRBJ2-3; the match to TRBD2 covers 8 bases. The germline CDR1 and CDR2 sequences are SGHDT and YYEEEE. The CDR3 extends over 16 amino acids. V gave up 1 base and J gave up 3 bases; unmatched junction bases: 7. CDR3 in amino acids: CASSLRRIAGTDTQYF. In DNA form, the CDR3 reads TGTGCCAGCAGCTTGAGACGGATAGCGGGGACAGATACGCAGTATTTT.

This chain joins TRBV6-1 and TRBJ2-2; D is uncertain. Germline CDR1 and CDR2: MNHNS and SASEGT. Trimming pared 11 bases from V and 0 bases from J, leaving 10 bases between. The CDR3 loop spans 13 amino acids. The CDR3 spells CACWTPNTGELFF. Written as DNA, the CDR3 is TGTGCCTGCTGGACGCCGAACACCGGGGAGCTGTTTTTT.

CDR3 nucleotides: TGTGCCAGCAGCCCACAGACACTAGCGGGGGTCAATGAGCAGTTCTTC. The encoded protein is CASSPQTLAGVNEQFF. This chain joins TRBV12-3 or TRBV12-4 and TRBJ2-1, with TRBD2 identical over 11 bases. The CDR3 runs to 16 residues. Germline trimming cut 6 bases from V and 6 bases from J; bases unmatched to any gene: 10.

There are a few counts of this clonotype. The rearrangement joins TRBV28 to TRBJ2-1, with D perhaps matching TRBD1 (5 bases). Trimming pared 5 bases from V and 8 bases from J, leaving 10 bases between. The CDR3 totals 12 residues. From germline, CDR1 is MDHEN and CDR2 SYDVKM. CDR3 sequence reads: CASSIRVHEQFF. As DNA, the CDR3 is TGTGCCAGCAGTATCAGGGTCCATGAGCAGTTCTTC.

To note about this clonotype: A read error may account for a junction end that differs from germline. The chain recombines TRBV7-7 with TRBJ1-6, with 9 bases lining up with TRBD1. From germline, CDR1 is SSHAT and CDR2 FNYEAQ (reference sequence). This CDR3 is built from 15 residues. The CDR3, as DNA: TGTGCTAGCAGCTCCAGGACAGGGGAAGGCTCACCCCTCCACTTT. It specifies CASSSRTGEGSPLHF.

This clonotype has a handful of counts. The rearrangement links TRBV20-1 to TRBJ2-3, with TRBD1 matching 9 bases. From germline, CDR1 is DFQATT and CDR2 SNEGSKA (reference sequence). The CDR3 has 18 amino acids. V dropped 1 base and J dropped 6; count of bases not matched to a gene: 17. Here the CDR3 DNA reads TGCAGTGCTAGAGGACCCCGGGACAGGGCTACTTCCACTGATACGCAGTATTTT. Translation gives CSARGPRDRATSTDTQYF.

V and J are TRBV10-2 and TRBJ2-1; the match to TRBD2 covers 11 bases. V lost 5 bases, J lost 8 bases, and 5 bases stayed unmatched. CDR1 is WSHSY and CDR2 is SAAADI in the germline V gene. The CDR3 sequence is 14 residues long. The CDR3 DNA sequence: TGCGCCAGCAGTTCTAGCGGGGGGCCCGATGAGCAGTTCTTC. This translates into CASSSSGGPDEQFF.

This CDR3 is CASSLGLLTGELFF. CDR3 DNA sequence: TGTGCCAGCAGCTTAGGGCTTCTCACCGGGGAGCTGTTTTTT. The genes are TRBV7-3 and TRBJ2-2; D gene uncertain. The V end lost 2 bases, the J end lost 4 bases, and 8 bases lay between the germline ends. This CDR3 is built from 14 residues. Germline loops: CDR1 SGHTA, CDR2 FQGTGA.

This clonotype turned up a few times. The CDR3 loop reads CASSTVSYEQYF. The CDR3 nucleotides are TGTGCCAGCAGTACAGTCTCCTACGAGCAGTACTTC. This chain joins TRBV7-9 and TRBJ2-7; D ambiguous. Trimming removed 6 bases from V and 0 bases from J, with 6 bases in between. CDR3 length: 12 residues. The germline gives CDR1 SEHNR, CDR2 FQNEAQ (reference sequence).

The gene calls are TRBV20-1 and TRBJ2-3; 8 positions match TRBD2. The trim removed 2 bases at V and 3 bases at J, leaving 7 bases unmatched. This CDR3 has 15 amino acids. The germline V gene has CDR1 DFQATT and CDR2 SNEGSKA (reference sequence). The CDR3 here is CSARSSGGKTDTQYF. In DNA, the CDR3 is TGCAGTGCTAGATCGAGCGGGGGCAAGACAGATACGCAGTATTTT.